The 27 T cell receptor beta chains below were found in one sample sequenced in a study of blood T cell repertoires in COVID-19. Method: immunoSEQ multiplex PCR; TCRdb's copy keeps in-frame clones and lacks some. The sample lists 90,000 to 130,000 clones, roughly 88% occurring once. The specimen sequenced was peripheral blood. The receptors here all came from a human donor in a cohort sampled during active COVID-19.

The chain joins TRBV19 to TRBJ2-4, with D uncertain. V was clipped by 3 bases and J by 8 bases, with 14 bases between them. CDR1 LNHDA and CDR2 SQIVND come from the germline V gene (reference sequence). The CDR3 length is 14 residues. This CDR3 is CASSISLSRDIQYF. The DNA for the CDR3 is TGTGCCAGTAGTATCTCTCTCAGTCGGGACATTCAGTACTTC.

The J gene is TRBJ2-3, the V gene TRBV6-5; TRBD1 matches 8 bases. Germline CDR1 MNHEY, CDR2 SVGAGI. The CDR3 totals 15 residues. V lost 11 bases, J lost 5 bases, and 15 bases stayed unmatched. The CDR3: CAVSQDRVVRDTQYF. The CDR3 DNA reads TGTGCCGTCAGCCAGGACAGGGTCGTTCGAGATACGCAGTATTTT.

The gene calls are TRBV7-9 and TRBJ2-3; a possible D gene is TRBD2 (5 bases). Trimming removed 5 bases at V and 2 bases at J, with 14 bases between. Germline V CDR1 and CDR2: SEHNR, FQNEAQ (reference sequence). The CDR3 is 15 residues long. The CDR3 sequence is CASSRPPEATDTQYF. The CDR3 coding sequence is TGTGCCAGCAGCCGACCCCCGGAGGCCACAGATACGCAGTATTTT.

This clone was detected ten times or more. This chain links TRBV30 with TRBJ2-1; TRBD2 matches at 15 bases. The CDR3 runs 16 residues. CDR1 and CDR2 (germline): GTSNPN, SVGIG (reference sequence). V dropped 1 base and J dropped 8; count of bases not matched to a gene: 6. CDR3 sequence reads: CAWSDPGLAGGYEQFF. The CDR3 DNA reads TGTGCCTGGAGTGACCCGGGACTAGCGGGAGGCTATGAGCAGTTCTTC.

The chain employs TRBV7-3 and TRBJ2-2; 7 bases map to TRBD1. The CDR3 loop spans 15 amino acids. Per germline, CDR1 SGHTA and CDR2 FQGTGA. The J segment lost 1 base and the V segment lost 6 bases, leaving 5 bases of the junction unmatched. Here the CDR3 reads CASRKTGKNTGELFF. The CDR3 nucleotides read TGTGCCAGCAGGAAGACAGGGAAGAACACCGGGGAGCTGTTTTTT. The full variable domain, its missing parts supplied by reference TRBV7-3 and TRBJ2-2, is GAGVSQTPSNKVTEKGKYVELRCDPISGHTALYWYRQSLGQGPEFLIYFQGTGAADDSGLPNDRFFAVRPEGSVSTLKIQRTERGDSAVYLCASRKTGKNTGELFFGEGSRLTVL.

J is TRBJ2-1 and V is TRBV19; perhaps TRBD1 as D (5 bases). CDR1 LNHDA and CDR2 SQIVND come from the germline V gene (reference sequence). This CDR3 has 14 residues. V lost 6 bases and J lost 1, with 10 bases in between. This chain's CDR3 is CASRFRVSYNEQFF. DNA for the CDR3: TGTGCCAGTAGGTTCAGGGTGTCCTACAATGAGCAGTTCTTC.

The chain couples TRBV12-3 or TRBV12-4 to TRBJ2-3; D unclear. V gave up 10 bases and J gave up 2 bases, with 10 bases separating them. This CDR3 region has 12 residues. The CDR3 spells CATAPPTDTQYF. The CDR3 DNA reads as TGTGCCACCGCGCCACCCACAGATACGCAGTATTTT.

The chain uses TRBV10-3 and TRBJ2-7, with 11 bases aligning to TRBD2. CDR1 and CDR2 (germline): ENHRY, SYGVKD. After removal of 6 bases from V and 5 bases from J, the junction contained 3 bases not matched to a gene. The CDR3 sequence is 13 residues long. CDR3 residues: CAISLAGGHEQYF. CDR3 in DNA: TGTGCCATCAGCCTAGCGGGAGGCCACGAGCAGTACTTC.

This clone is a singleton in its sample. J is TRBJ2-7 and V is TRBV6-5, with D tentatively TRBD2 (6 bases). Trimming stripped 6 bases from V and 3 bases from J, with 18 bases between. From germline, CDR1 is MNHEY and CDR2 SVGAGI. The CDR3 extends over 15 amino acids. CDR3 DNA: TGTGCCAGCAGCCAAACCTGGACTACCTTCTACGAGCAGTACTTC. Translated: CASSQTWTTFYEQYF.

CDR3 protein: CASSPITYEQYF. For the CDR3, the DNA is TGTGCCAGCTCACCTATAACCTACGAGCAGTACTTC. The J gene is TRBJ2-7, the V gene TRBV18; unclear D gene. Germline V CDR1 and CDR2: KGHSH, LQKENI. The CDR3 length is 12 residues. The V end was cut by 3 bases, the J end by 2 bases, with 5 bases between.

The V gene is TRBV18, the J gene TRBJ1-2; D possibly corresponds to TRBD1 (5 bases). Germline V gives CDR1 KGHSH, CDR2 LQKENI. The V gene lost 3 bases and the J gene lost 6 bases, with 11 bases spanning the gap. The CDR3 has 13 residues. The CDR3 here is CASSPRGEDGYTF. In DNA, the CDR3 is TGTGCCAGCTCACCGCGGGGGGAAGATGGCTACACCTTC.

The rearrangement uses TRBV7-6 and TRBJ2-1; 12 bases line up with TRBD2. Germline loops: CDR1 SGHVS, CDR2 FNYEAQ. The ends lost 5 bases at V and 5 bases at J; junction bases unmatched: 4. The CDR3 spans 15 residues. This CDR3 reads CASSRTSGINNEQFF. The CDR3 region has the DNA TGTGCCAGCAGCCGGACTAGCGGGATCAACAATGAGCAGTTCTTC.

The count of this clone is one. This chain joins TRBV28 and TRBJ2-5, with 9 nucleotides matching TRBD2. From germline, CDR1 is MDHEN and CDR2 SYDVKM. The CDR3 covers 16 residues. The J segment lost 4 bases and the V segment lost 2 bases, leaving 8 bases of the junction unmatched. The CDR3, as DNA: TGTGCCAGCAGTTTAGACGCGGGGGGGCCAGGAGAGACCCAGTACTTC. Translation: CASSLDAGGPGETQYF.

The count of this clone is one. Here the CDR3 reads CASSVRAGVEETQYF. CDR3 sequence (DNA): TGTGCCAGCAGCGTCAGGGCTGGCGTGGAGGAGACCCAGTACTTC. The rearrangement links TRBV5-4 to TRBJ2-5, with D tentatively TRBD1 (5 bases). This CDR3 spans 15 amino acids. Trimming removed 4 bases at V and 5 bases at J, with 18 bases between. Germline V gives CDR1 SGHNT, CDR2 YYREEE (reference sequence).

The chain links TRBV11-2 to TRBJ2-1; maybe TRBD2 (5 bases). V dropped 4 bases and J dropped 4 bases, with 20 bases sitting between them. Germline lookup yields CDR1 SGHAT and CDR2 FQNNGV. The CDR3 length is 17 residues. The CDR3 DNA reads TGTGCCAGCAGCTCACCCTGGGCCGAGGGTTTTTACAATGAGCAGTTCTTC. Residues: CASSSPWAEGFYNEQFF.

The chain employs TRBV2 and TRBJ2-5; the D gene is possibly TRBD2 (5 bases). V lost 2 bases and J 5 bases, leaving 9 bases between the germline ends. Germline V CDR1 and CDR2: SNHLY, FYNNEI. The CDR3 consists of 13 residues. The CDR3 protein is CASSELRRETQYF. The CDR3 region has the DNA TGTGCCAGCAGTGAACTCCGGAGGGAGACCCAGTACTTC.

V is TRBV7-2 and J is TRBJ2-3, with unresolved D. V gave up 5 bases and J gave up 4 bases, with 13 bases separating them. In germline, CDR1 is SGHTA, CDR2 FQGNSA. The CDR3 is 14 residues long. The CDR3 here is CASSPWSAADTQYF. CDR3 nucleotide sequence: TGTGCCAGCAGCCCGTGGAGTGCCGCAGATACGCAGTATTTT.

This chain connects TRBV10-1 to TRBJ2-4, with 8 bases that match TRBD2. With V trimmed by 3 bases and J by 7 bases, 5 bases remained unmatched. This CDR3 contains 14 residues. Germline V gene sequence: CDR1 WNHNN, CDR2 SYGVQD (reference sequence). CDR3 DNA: TGCGCCAGCAGTGAAAGCGGGGGAGCCAACATTCAGTACTTC. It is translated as CASSESGGANIQYF.

The CDR3 region has the DNA TGTGCCAGCCAAGGACAGGAAATTTATGGCTACACCTTC. This encodes CASQGQEIYGYTF. The V and J genes are TRBV6-6 and TRBJ1-2; 7 nucleotides match TRBD1. The CDR3 totals 13 residues. J lost 5 bases, V lost 8 bases, and 8 bases had no gene match. Germline CDR1 is MNHNY and CDR2 is SVGAGI (reference sequence).

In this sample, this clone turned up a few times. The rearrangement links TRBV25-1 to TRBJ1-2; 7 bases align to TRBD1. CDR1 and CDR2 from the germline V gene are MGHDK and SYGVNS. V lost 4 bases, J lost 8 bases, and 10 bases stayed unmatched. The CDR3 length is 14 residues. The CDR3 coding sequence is TGTGCCAGCAGTGGGACAGGTCCTAGGTCCGGCTACACCTTC. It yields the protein CASSGTGPRSGYTF.

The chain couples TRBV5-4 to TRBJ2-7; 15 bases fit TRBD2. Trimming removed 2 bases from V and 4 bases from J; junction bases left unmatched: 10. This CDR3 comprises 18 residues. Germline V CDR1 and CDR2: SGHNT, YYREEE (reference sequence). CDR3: CASSLGGLAGGPGYEQYF. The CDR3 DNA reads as TGTGCCAGCAGCTTAGGAGGACTAGCGGGAGGGCCGGGTTACGAGCAGTACTTC. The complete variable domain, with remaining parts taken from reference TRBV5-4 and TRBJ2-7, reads ETGVTQSPTHLIKTRGQQVTLRCSSQSGHNTVSWYQQALGQGPQFIFQYYREEENGRGNFPPRFSGLQFPNYSSELNVNALELDDSALYLCASSLGGLAGGPGYEQYFGPGTRLTVT.

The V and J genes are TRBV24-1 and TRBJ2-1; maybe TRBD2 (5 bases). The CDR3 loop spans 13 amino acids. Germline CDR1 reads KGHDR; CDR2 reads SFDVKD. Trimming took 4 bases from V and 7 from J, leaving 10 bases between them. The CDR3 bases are TGTGCCACCAGTGACTCCGGGGATAATGAGCAGTTCTTC. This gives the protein CATSDSGDNEQFF.

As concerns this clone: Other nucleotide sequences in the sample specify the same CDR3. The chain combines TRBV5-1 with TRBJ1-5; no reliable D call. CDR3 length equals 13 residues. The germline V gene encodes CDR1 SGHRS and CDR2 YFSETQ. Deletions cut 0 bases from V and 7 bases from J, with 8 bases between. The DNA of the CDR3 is TGCGCCAGCAGCTTGGGGGAGAGGCAGCCCCAGCATTTT. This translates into CASSLGERQPQHF.

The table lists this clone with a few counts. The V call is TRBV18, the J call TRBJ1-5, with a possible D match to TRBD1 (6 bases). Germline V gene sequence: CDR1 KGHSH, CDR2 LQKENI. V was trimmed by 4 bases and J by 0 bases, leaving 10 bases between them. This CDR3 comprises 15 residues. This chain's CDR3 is CASSQTTGSNQPQHF. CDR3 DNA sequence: TGTGCCAGCTCACAAACGACAGGTAGCAATCAGCCCCAGCATTTT.

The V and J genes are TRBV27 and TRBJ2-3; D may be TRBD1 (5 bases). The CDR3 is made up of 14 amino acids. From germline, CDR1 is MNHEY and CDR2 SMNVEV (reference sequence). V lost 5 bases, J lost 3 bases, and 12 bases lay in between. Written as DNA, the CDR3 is TGTGCCAGCAGTCTATTACAGGAGACAGATACGCAGTATTTT. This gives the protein CASSLLQETDTQYF.

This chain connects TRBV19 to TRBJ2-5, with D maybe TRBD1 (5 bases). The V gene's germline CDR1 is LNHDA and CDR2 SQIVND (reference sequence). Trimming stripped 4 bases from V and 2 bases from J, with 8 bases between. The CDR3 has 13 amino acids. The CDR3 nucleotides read TGTGCCAGTAGTAGTGACAGACAAGAGACCCAGTACTTC. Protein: CASSSDRQETQYF.

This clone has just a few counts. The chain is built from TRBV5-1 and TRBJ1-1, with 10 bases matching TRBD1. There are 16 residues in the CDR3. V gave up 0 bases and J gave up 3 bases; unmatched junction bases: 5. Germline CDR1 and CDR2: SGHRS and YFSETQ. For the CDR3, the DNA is TGCGCCAGCAGCTTGGCCCCGGACAGGGGGGACACTGAAGCTTTCTTT. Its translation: CASSLAPDRGDTEAFF.